These 18 T cell receptor beta chains were all obtained from the same sample, sequenced in a study of OX40 agonist ivuxolimab in advanced cancers. Libraries were made using the immunoSEQ multiplex PCR assay. Imported from immuneACCESS, the table was reduced by TCRdb to in-frame sequences with V and J called. These copies leave out some clones; in studies compared against another copy, an unresolved V gene accounts for under half, and the cause of the remainder is not known. For this sample there are more than 60,000 clones; roughly nine tenths appear just once. The top ten hold 0.3% to 0.4% of the sample. This specimen was CD4+ or CD8+ T cells sorted from blood, taken in a trial of the OX40 agonist ivuxolimab. All receptors come from an adult with an advanced solid tumor such as melanoma, head and neck, liver or kidney cancer.

The chain has TRBV4-1 and TRBJ2-3, with a tentative D call TRBD2 (5 bases). V was shortened by 0 bases and J by 11 bases, with 9 bases between the two germline ends. CDR3 length equals 12 residues. Per germline, CDR1 MGHRA and CDR2 YSYEKL. The CDR3 loop is CASSQDREGQYF. As DNA, the CDR3 is TGCGCCAGCAGCCAAGACCGAGAGGGGCAGTATTTT.

V and J are TRBV27 and TRBJ2-3, with D perhaps matching TRBD1 or TRBD2 (5 bases each). CDR1 is MNHEY, CDR2 SMNVEV, per germline (reference sequence). The ends were cut back, 5 bases at V and 4 bases at J, with 13 bases in the middle. The CDR3 has 14 amino acids. For the CDR3, the DNA is TGTGCCAGCAGTGGGGGTTTAGGGGCAGATACGCAGTATTTT. It is translated as CASSGGLGADTQYF.

This chain connects TRBV11-2 to TRBJ2-1; tentative D call: TRBD2 (6 bases). Trimming took 1 base from V and 6 from J, leaving 13 bases between them. In germline, CDR1 is SGHAT, CDR2 FQNNGV. The CDR3 loop spans 15 amino acids. The CDR3 is CASSLGGSRGNEQFF. CDR3 DNA sequence: TGTGCCAGCAGCTTAGGTGGGTCGCGGGGCAATGAGCAGTTCTTC.

The chain couples TRBV28 to TRBJ2-1; D not certain. The CDR3 spans 15 residues. V was trimmed by 5 bases and J by 2 bases, leaving 13 bases between them. CDR1 and CDR2 (germline): MDHEN, SYDVKM. In DNA form, the CDR3 reads TGTGCCAGCAGTCCCCCCGATGCAGCCTACAATGAGCAGTTCTTC. It is translated as CASSPPDAAYNEQFF.

This clone was detected once. The chain recombines TRBV18 with TRBJ2-5; D gene ambiguous. V was shortened by 3 bases and J by 2 bases, with 10 bases between the two germline ends. The germline V gene encodes CDR1 KGHSH and CDR2 LQKENI. The CDR3 length is 14 residues. CDR3 sequence (DNA): TGTGCCAGCTCACCGAGTACTACTCAAGAGACCCAGTACTTC. This encodes CASSPSTTQETQYF.

This clone has only a few counts. The gene calls are TRBV30 and TRBJ1-1; D remains ambiguous. The CDR3 runs to 13 residues. Germline values: CDR1 GTSNPN, CDR2 SVGIG (reference sequence). The germline V and J ends were trimmed by 0 bases and 1 base, with 6 bases remaining between them. The CDR3 is CAWSVNRNTEAFF. CDR3 sequence (DNA): TGTGCCTGGAGTGTAAACAGGAACACTGAAGCTTTCTTT.

With regard to this clone: Other DNA sequences in this specimen translate into the identical CDR3. V is TRBV19 and J is TRBJ2-5; 8 nucleotides agree with TRBD2. Per the germline V gene, CDR1 is LNHDA and CDR2 is SQIVND (reference sequence). CDR3 size: 13 residues. V shed 4 bases and J 4 bases; nucleotides not matched to a gene: 2. The CDR3 protein is CASSRTSSETQYF. The CDR3, as DNA: TGTGCCAGTAGTAGGACTAGCTCAGAGACCCAGTACTTC.

The chain couples TRBV7-2 to TRBJ2-7; no definite D call. The CDR3 runs to 15 residues. From germline, CDR1 is SGHTA and CDR2 FQGNSA. V was pared by 6 bases and J by 5 bases, with 20 bases between. CDR3 DNA: TGTGCCAGCAGATATTCAACTTGGATGCTCAACGAGCAGTACTTC. It yields the protein CASRYSTWMLNEQYF.

The chain combines TRBV5-6 with TRBJ2-6, with 9 bases that match TRBD2. The CDR3 has 17 amino acids. Germline CDR1 reads SGHDT; CDR2 reads YYEEEE. The V segment lost 2 bases and the J segment 0 bases; nucleotides outside the gene matches: 3. The CDR3 is CASSLGLASSGANVLTF. The CDR3 DNA reads TGTGCCAGCAGCTTAGGACTAGCGAGCTCTGGGGCCAACGTCCTGACTTTC.

The genes are TRBV7-2 and TRBJ2-5; no reliable D call. Germline V gene data show CDR1 as SGHTA and CDR2 as FQGNSA. The CDR3 length is 14 residues. The V gene lost 2 bases and the J gene lost 3 bases, with 10 bases spanning the gap. Here the CDR3 DNA reads TGTGCCAGCAGCTTAAGGGTTTCTAAAGAGACCCAGTACTTC. Its protein is CASSLRVSKETQYF.

This chain joins TRBV4-3 and TRBJ2-5; weak D call: TRBD1 (5 bases). The CDR3 runs 14 residues. The ends were cut back, 2 bases at V and 2 bases at J, with 9 bases in the middle. Germline CDR1 is LGHNA and CDR2 is YSLEER. The CDR3 here is CASSQTRQQETQYF. The CDR3 DNA follows: TGCGCCAGCAGCCAAACCCGACAGCAAGAGACCCAGTACTTC.

This clone was seen a single time. The chain couples TRBV5-6 to TRBJ2-1; the match to TRBD1 covers 10 bases. Germline CDR1 and CDR2: SGHDT and YYEEEE. The V and J ends lost 6 bases and 4 bases, in that order; junction bases with no gene match: 13. The CDR3 sequence is 17 residues long. CDR3 sequence: CASTSGTSGQGYNEQFF. The DNA of the CDR3 is TGTGCCAGCACTTCCGGTACGTCGGGACAGGGGTACAATGAGCAGTTCTTC.

The rearrangement links TRBV19 to TRBJ1-1, with D maybe TRBD1 (5 bases). The CDR3 consists of 14 residues. The V end was cut by 6 bases, the J end by 0 bases, with 11 bases between. Germline lookup yields CDR1 LNHDA and CDR2 SQIVND (reference sequence). The CDR3 coding sequence is TGTGCCAGTAGGCCGGGGCCAATGAACACTGAAGCTTTCTTT. This codes for CASRPGPMNTEAFF. The full variable domain, its missing parts supplied by reference TRBV19 and TRBJ1-1, is DGGITQSPKYLFRKEGQNVTLSCEQNLNHDAMYWYRQDPGQGLRLIYYSQIVNDFQKGDIAEGYSVSREKKESFPLTVTSAQKNPTAFYLCASRPGPMNTEAFFGQGTRLTVV.

DNA for the CDR3: TGTGCCAGCAGTGACCCAGGGGCCCACGAGCAGTACTTC. Amino acid sequence: CASSDPGAHEQYF. V and J are TRBV6-1 and TRBJ2-7, with a weak D call TRBD1 (6 bases). V lost 3 bases and J lost 5, with 11 bases in between. The germline V gene encodes CDR1 MNHNS and CDR2 SASEGT. This CDR3 region has 13 residues.

The rearrangement links TRBV19 to TRBJ2-3; D is tentatively TRBD1 or TRBD2 (5 bases each). CDR1 and CDR2 from the germline V gene are LNHDA and SQIVND (reference sequence). The germline V and J ends were trimmed by 4 bases and 4 bases, with 15 bases remaining between them. This CDR3 region has 15 residues. For the CDR3, the DNA is TGTGCCAGTAGTAGCGGACACGGGATACCAGATACGCAGTATTTT. As protein: CASSSGHGIPDTQYF. Combining the CDR3 with reference TRBV19 and TRBJ2-3 gives the whole variable domain DGGITQSPKYLFRKEGQNVTLSCEQNLNHDAMYWYRQDPGQGLRLIYYSQIVNDFQKGDIAEGYSVSREKKESFPLTVTSAQKNPTAFYLCASSSGHGIPDTQYFGPGTRLTVL.

This clone was counted a single time. The chain couples TRBV29-1 to TRBJ2-7; 8 nucleotides line up with TRBD1. Trimming cost V 7 bases and J 4 bases; bases outside gene matches: 15. This CDR3 region has 15 residues. Germline V CDR1 and CDR2: SQVTM, ANQGSEA. The DNA for the CDR3 is TGCAGCGCATTCATAACAGGGGGGATTGTGTACGAGCAGTACTTC. Protein: CSAFITGGIVYEQYF.

V gene TRBV5-4 combines with J gene TRBJ2-1; TRBD1 matches at 9 bases. Germline V gene sequence: CDR1 SGHNT, CDR2 YYREEE (reference sequence). The CDR3 extends over 15 amino acids. With 5 bases clipped from V and 7 bases from J, the junction kept 10 bases outside the gene matches. As DNA, the CDR3 is TGTGCCAGCAGTTTGCCCGGGACAGGGTTGAATGAGCAGTTCTTC. This sequence encodes CASSLPGTGLNEQFF.

This rearrangement joins TRBV29-1 to TRBJ2-1; the match to TRBD2 covers 11 bases. The trim removed 7 bases at V and 8 bases at J, leaving 4 bases unmatched. Germline V gene lookup returns CDR1 SQVTM and CDR2 ANQGSEA. CDR3 length: 12 residues. The DNA for the CDR3 is TGCAGCGCCCAGACTAGCGGGGATGAGCAGTTCTTC. Protein: CSAQTSGDEQFF.